The 27 T cell receptor beta chains listed next were all sequenced from one sample in a study of cytomegalovirus exposure and HLA in healthy donors (dated by TCRdb to the late 2010s). Libraries were built with the immunoSEQ multiplex PCR assay. A mixture of 60 forward primers for TCR Vbeta segments and 13 reverse primers for TCR Jbeta segments was used in the multiplex PCR. TCRdb retrieved this table from immuneACCESS and kept in-frame rearrangements only. Not all clones are present; in checked studies, unresolved V genes account for under half, and no reason is known for the remainder. For this sample there are approximately 150,000 clones; roughly 73% appear just once. The top ten hold approximately 11% of the sample. Sequencing input: PBMCs. Every receptor here comes from a man younger than 35 in good health and CMV-seropositive.

The V call is TRBV29-1, the J call TRBJ1-1; D is ambiguous. Looked up from germline, CDR1 is SQVTM and CDR2 is ANQGSEA. The V end was cut by 5 bases, the J end by 0 bases, with 10 bases between. CDR3 length: 13 amino acids. CDR3 sequence reads: CSVSGRMNTEAFF. CDR3 nucleotides: TGCAGCGTTAGCGGGAGGATGAACACTGAAGCTTTCTTT.

V gene TRBV11-2 combines with J gene TRBJ2-3, with a weak D call TRBD2 (5 bases). The CDR3 extends over 14 amino acids. Germline CDR1 SGHAT, CDR2 FQNNGV. V dropped 6 bases and J dropped 11 bases, with 21 bases sitting between them. Here the CDR3 DNA reads TGTGCCAGCAGGAAACGGCGGGCGGGCTCTCAGCAGTATTTT. This encodes CASRKRRAGSQQYF.

The rearrangement joins TRBV9 to TRBJ2-7; D is possibly TRBD1 (5 bases). Germline CDR1 is SGDLS and CDR2 is YYNGEE. V shed 3 bases and J shed 2 bases, with 12 bases lying between them. This CDR3 contains 14 residues. CDR3 region: CASSEGLSAYEQYF. CDR3 in DNA: TGTGCCAGCAGCGAGGGGTTGTCTGCCTACGAGCAGTACTTC.

In this sample, this clone turned up a few times. The chain employs TRBV5-1 and TRBJ2-2, with 12 nucleotides matching TRBD2. The CDR3 is 15 residues long. CDR1 and CDR2 (germline): SGHRS, YFSETQ. Trimming took 4 bases from V and 6 from J; bases not matched to a gene: 4. The CDR3 reads CASSLTSGSSGELFF. In DNA form, the CDR3 reads TGCGCCAGCAGCCTGACTAGCGGGAGTTCCGGGGAGCTGTTTTTT.

The chain joins TRBV4-1 to TRBJ2-1, with D possibly being TRBD1 (6 bases). Per germline, CDR1 MGHRA and CDR2 YSYEKL. Between the trimmed V and J ends, which lost 0 bases and 4 bases, there was a span of 13 bases. The CDR3 totals 16 residues. The CDR3 sequence: CASSQDMVDSYNEQFF. The DNA for the CDR3 is TGCGCCAGCAGCCAAGATATGGTGGACAGTTACAATGAGCAGTTCTTC.

This clone was detected only a few times. The genes are TRBV6-5 and TRBJ2-7, with D possibly matching TRBD2 (6 bases). The CDR3 length is 14 residues. Germline V gives CDR1 MNHEY, CDR2 SVGAGI. V was pared by 7 bases and J by 0 bases, with 13 bases between. For the CDR3, the DNA is TGTGCCAGCAAAAGGACTACCATCTCCTACGAGCAGTACTTC. Amino acids: CASKRTTISYEQYF.

This chain uses TRBV9 with TRBJ2-7, with D hard to call. This CDR3 has 15 residues. Germline lookup yields CDR1 SGDLS and CDR2 YYNGEE. The V end was cut by 0 bases, the J end by 0 bases, with 10 bases between. CDR3 bases: TGTGCCAGCAGCGTAGGCCCAAGGAGCTCCTACGAGCAGTACTTC. Protein product: CASSVGPRSSYEQYF.

The gene calls are TRBV5-1 and TRBJ1-2; D is uncertain. The CDR3 spans 13 residues. From germline, CDR1 is SGHRS and CDR2 YFSETQ. Trimming shortened V by 0 bases and J by 4 bases, and 7 bases separated the two germline ends. The CDR3 nucleotides read TGCGCCAGCAGCTTGGAGGCGGCCTATGGCTACACCTTC. Translated: CASSLEAAYGYTF.

The genes are TRBV5-6 and TRBJ1-1; 9 bases fit TRBD1. The CDR3 extends over 13 amino acids. With 3 bases clipped from V and 3 bases from J, the junction kept 0 bases outside the gene matches. The germline CDR1 and CDR2 sequences are SGHDT and YYEEEE. The CDR3 region is CASSWDRDTEAFF. In DNA form, the CDR3 reads TGTGCCAGCAGCTGGGACAGGGACACTGAAGCTTTCTTT.

The V and J genes are TRBV2 and TRBJ2-3; tentatively, D is TRBD1 (6 bases). From germline, CDR1 is SNHLY and CDR2 FYNNEI. V was trimmed by 2 bases and J by 1 base, leaving 7 bases between them. The CDR3 consists of 14 residues. The CDR3: CASSEYRGTDTQYF. The CDR3 nucleotides are TGTGCCAGCAGTGAATACAGGGGCACAGATACGCAGTATTTT.

Note on this clone: Other nucleotide sequences from this sample produce the same CDR3. This chain's CDR3 is CASSENGAVGETQYF. In DNA form, the CDR3 reads TGTGCCAGCAGTGAAAATGGGGCGGTGGGAGAGACCCAGTACTTC. The rearrangement uses TRBV2 and TRBJ2-5; tentatively, D is TRBD1 (5 bases). Deletions cut 2 bases from V and 4 bases from J, with 14 bases between. In germline, CDR1 is SNHLY, CDR2 FYNNEI. The CDR3 consists of 15 residues. The variable domain in full, completed from reference TRBV2 and TRBJ2-5, reads EPEVTQTPSHQVTQMGQEVILRCVPISNHLYFYWYRQILGQKVEFLVSFYNNEISEKSEIFDDQFSVERPDGSNFTLKIRSTKLEDSAMYFCASSENGAVGETQYFGPGTRLLVL.

This sequence joins TRBV9 and TRBJ2-3, with D perhaps matching TRBD1 (5 bases). V dropped 0 bases and J dropped 2 bases, with 16 bases sitting between them. This CDR3 is 17 amino acids long. CDR1 and CDR2 from the germline V gene are SGDLS and YYNGEE. CDR3 nucleotides: TGTGCCAGCAGCGTAGTGGGCAGGATGGGGCACACAGATACGCAGTATTTT. Translation: CASSVVGRMGHTDTQYF.

This chain joins TRBV29-1 and TRBJ2-7; 7 positions agree with TRBD2. V lost 6 bases and J lost 7; bases outside the gene matches: 12. Germline CDR1 and CDR2: SQVTM and ANQGSEA. This CDR3 contains 13 residues. DNA for the CDR3: TGCAGCGTGCTAGCGGAGGGGTACGAAGAGCAGTACTTC. It yields the protein CSVLAEGYEEQYF.

This rearrangement joins TRBV7-3 to TRBJ2-7, with 15 bases aligning to TRBD2. Germline CDR1 is SGHTA and CDR2 is FQGTGA. Trimming at V came to 3 bases and at J to 6 bases, leaving 3 bases not matched to a gene. The CDR3 extends over 15 amino acids. The CDR3 region has the DNA TGTGCCAGCAGCTTTCCGGGACTAGCGGGAGGCGAGCAGTACTTC. The encoded protein is CASSFPGLAGGEQYF.

The rearrangement links TRBV18 to TRBJ2-5; TRBD2 agrees at 9 bases. V lost 4 bases, J lost 1 base, and 13 bases stayed unmatched. Germline V gives CDR1 KGHSH, CDR2 LQKENI. The CDR3 is 18 amino acids. In DNA, the CDR3 is TGTGCCAGCTCACTCGATTCTCCGGGACTAGCAGTCCAAGAGACCCAGTACTTC. Its protein is CASSLDSPGLAVQETQYF. The complete variable domain, with remaining parts taken from reference TRBV18 and TRBJ2-5, reads NAGVMQNPRHLVRRRGQEARLRCSPMKGHSHVYWYRQLPEEGLKFMVYLQKENIIDESGMPKERFSAEFPKEGPSILRIQQVVRGDSAAYFCASSLDSPGLAVQETQYFGPGTRLLVL.

The sample holds a few counts of this clone. V and J are TRBV5-1 and TRBJ2-1; 9 bases map to TRBD2. CDR1 SGHRS and CDR2 YFSETQ come from the germline V gene. The CDR3 covers 17 residues. Trimming at V came to 5 bases and at J to 5 bases, leaving 14 bases not matched to a gene. CDR3 sequence reads: CASRGSHSGSSHNEQFF. The CDR3 DNA is TGCGCCAGCAGGGGCAGCCATAGCGGGAGCTCTCACAATGAGCAGTTCTTC.

This clone is a singleton in its sample. The chain links TRBV18 to TRBJ1-5; the D is unclear. Trimming cost V 8 bases and J 4 bases, with 18 bases left between them. The CDR3 is made up of 15 amino acids. Germline CDR1 and CDR2: KGHSH and LQKENI. The CDR3 protein is CASTDLTGINQPQHF. CDR3 DNA: TGTGCCAGCACGGACCTGACGGGAATAAATCAGCCCCAGCATTTT.

The V gene is TRBV1, the J gene TRBJ2-1; the table's D call, TRBD2, was not checked against the DNA. TRBV1 is noted as a pseudogene. This CDR3 has 15 residues. The CDR3 spells CTSSTRESPDNEQFF. CDR3 nucleotides: TGCACCAGCAGCACCCGGGAGTCTCCAGACAATGAGCAGTTCTTC.

About this clone: The junction and the germline gene differ at one end; a read error may be behind it. This rearrangement joins TRBV6-5 to TRBJ1-2; D ambiguous. Germline CDR1 and CDR2: MNHEY and SVGAGI. CDR3 size: 16 residues. The CDR3: CACSYSGGEANYGYTF. The CDR3 region has the DNA TGTGCCTGCAGTTACTCGGGCGGGGAAGCTAACTATGGCTACACCTTC.

This clone was observed a handful of times. The J gene is TRBJ2-6, the V gene TRBV2, with no clear D. CDR1 and CDR2 from the germline V gene are SNHLY and FYNNEI. V lost 6 bases, J lost 0 bases, and 12 bases lay in between. This CDR3 spans 16 amino acids. The CDR3 nucleotides read TGTGCCAGCAGGGCAGAGAGGTCCTCTGGGGCCAACGTCCTGACTTTC. It specifies CASRAERSSGANVLTF.

This clone was seen a single time. This chain connects TRBV6-1 to TRBJ2-7; TRBD1 agrees at 7 bases. Germline assignment: CDR1 MNHNS and CDR2 SASEGT. With 6 bases clipped from V and 4 bases from J, the junction kept 9 bases outside the gene matches. CDR3 size: 14 residues. The CDR3 loop is CASRRGDSLYEQYF. CDR3 nucleotides: TGTGCCAGCAGGAGAGGGGACAGCCTTTACGAGCAGTACTTC.

This chain joins TRBV4-2 and TRBJ2-7; D is possibly TRBD2 (5 bases). V was pared by 5 bases and J by 10 bases, with 12 bases between. The germline CDR1 and CDR2 sequences are LGHNA and YNFKEQ. This CDR3 region has 11 residues. The CDR3 bases are TGTGCCAGCAGCGGAGGAACAAGCCAGTACTTC. It yields the protein CASSGGTSQYF.

The V and J genes are TRBV15 and TRBJ2-1; tentative D call: TRBD2 (6 bases). Looked up from germline, CDR1 is LNHNV and CDR2 is YYDKDF (reference sequence). V was cut by 0 bases and J by 9 bases, with 6 bases left in between. This CDR3 has 12 amino acids. The CDR3 bases are TGTGCCACCAGCAGAGAGGGGGGTGAGCAGTTCTTC. Protein product: CATSREGGEQFF.

The chain employs TRBV27 and TRBJ2-5; 10 bases align to TRBD2. The CDR3 has 19 amino acids. Germline loops: CDR1 MNHEY, CDR2 SMNVEV (reference sequence). V was pared by 5 bases and J by 1 base, with 16 bases of the junction left unmatched. The CDR3 DNA sequence: TGTGCCAGCAGTCAGATATGGGCTAGCGGGAGCCCCACCCAAGAGACCCAGTACTTC. This gives the protein CASSQIWASGSPTQETQYF.

CDR3: CASSPQQDTANEKLFF. The CDR3 DNA is TGTGCCAGCTCACCCCAACAGGATACGGCTAATGAAAAACTGTTTTTT. This chain joins TRBV18 and TRBJ1-4; a possible D gene is TRBD1 (5 bases). V lost 3 bases and J lost 3, with 14 bases in between. This CDR3 region has 16 residues. Germline CDR1 and CDR2: KGHSH and LQKENI. The entire variable domain, with the rest obtained from reference TRBV18 and TRBJ1-4, is as follows: NAGVMQNPRHLVRRRGQEARLRCSPMKGHSHVYWYRQLPEEGLKFMVYLQKENIIDESGMPKERFSAEFPKEGPSILRIQQVVRGDSAAYFCASSPQQDTANEKLFFGSGTQLSVL.

A few counts support this clone. CDR3 region: CSVAEGEQYF. CDR3 sequence (DNA): TGCAGCGTCGCAGAGGGTGAGCAGTACTTC. V and J are TRBV29-1 and TRBJ2-7, with TRBD2 as a possible D gene (5 bases). The germline V and J ends were trimmed by 6 bases and 7 bases, with 10 bases remaining between them. CDR1 and CDR2 from the germline V gene are SQVTM and ANQGSEA. This CDR3 region has 10 residues.

This chain connects TRBV28 to TRBJ2-7; 10 bases line up with TRBD1. The CDR3 sequence is 15 residues long. Germline loops: CDR1 MDHEN, CDR2 SYDVKM. V lost 5 bases and J lost 3; bases outside the gene matches: 7. The CDR3 reads CASSNSGQGNYEQYF. The CDR3 DNA is TGTGCCAGCAGTAACTCGGGACAGGGGAACTACGAGCAGTACTTC.